The 12 T cell receptor beta chains below all came from one sample that was sequenced in a study of T cells expressing NK-cell markers. TCRdb reanalyzed the 5' RACE reads, giving one entry per CDR3 protein sequence and no DNA. This sample lists roughly 450,000 distinct CDR3 sequences; its ten largest clones have under 1.5%. Sequences were obtained from blood T cells: a sorted CD56 or NKG2C T cell subset, CD4+ or CD8+ T cells, or bulk PBMC T cells (not recorded which). The origin of the receptors is a woman between 45 and 65 years old in good health.

J is TRBJ2-1 and V is TRBV5-1; TCRdb selects TRBD2, and the lack of DNA leaves this call unchecked. This CDR3 is 13 amino acids long. The germline CDR1 and CDR2 sequences are SGHRS and YFSETQ. CDR3 loop: CASSLAAGNEQFF.

The V call is TRBV14, the J call TRBJ2-1. CDR3 size: 13 residues. The germline gives CDR1 SGHDN, CDR2 FVKESK. The CDR3 loop is CASSQARSVGQFF.

This chain joins TRBV29-1 and TRBJ1-5. CDR3 length: 13 residues. Per the germline V gene, CDR1 is SQVTM and CDR2 is ANQGSEA. The CDR3 here is CSVGGDANQPQHF.

The chain uses TRBV14 and TRBJ2-2; TCRdb's D call, TRBD1, is unchecked because there is no DNA. Per the germline V gene, CDR1 is SGHDN and CDR2 is FVKESK. The CDR3 runs 14 residues. This CDR3 is CASRIRGRTGELFF.

The CDR3 spells CAGRVTLNTEAFF. The rearrangement joins TRBV6-1 to TRBJ1-1. CDR1 and CDR2 (germline): MNHNS, SASEGT. The CDR3 is made up of 13 amino acids.

This chain joins TRBV20-1 and TRBJ2-1. This CDR3 has 13 amino acids. Germline V gene lookup returns CDR1 DFQATT and CDR2 SNEGSKA (reference sequence). The CDR3: CSARFIHNNEQFF.

The CDR3 here is CASSFPQGEGYTF. This chain uses TRBV7-9 with TRBJ1-2; checking the TCRdb D call of TRBD1 is not possible without DNA. CDR1 is SEHNR and CDR2 is FQNEAQ in the germline V gene (reference sequence). CDR3 length: 13 residues.

This chain joins TRBV6-5 and TRBJ2-3. CDR3 length equals 12 residues. Germline V CDR1 and CDR2: MNHEY, SVGAGI. The CDR3 is CASSSTIDTQYF.

The chain carries TRBV7-2 and TRBJ2-2; TCRdb reports TRBD2, a call that lacks DNA to check it against. The CDR3 has 17 amino acids. Germline CDR1 and CDR2: SGHTA and FQGNSA. CDR3 sequence reads: CASSFQFGRVNTGELFF.

The chain links TRBV24-1 to TRBJ2-3. Looked up from germline, CDR1 is KGHDR and CDR2 is SFDVKD. This CDR3 is 13 amino acids long. CDR3 residues: CATSKEITDTQYF.

The chain employs TRBV5-1 and TRBJ2-4; with no DNA, the TCRdb D assignment of TRBD2 cannot be verified. Germline CDR1 is SGHRS and CDR2 is YFSETQ. The CDR3 length is 17 residues. The CDR3 protein is CASSLDPAGGTKNIQYF.

The chain links TRBV29-1 to TRBJ1-2; TCRdb calls TRBD1, which cannot be checked without DNA. In germline, CDR1 is SQVTM, CDR2 ANQGSEA. The CDR3 extends over 15 amino acids. The CDR3: CSVEDRGQGRGGYTF.